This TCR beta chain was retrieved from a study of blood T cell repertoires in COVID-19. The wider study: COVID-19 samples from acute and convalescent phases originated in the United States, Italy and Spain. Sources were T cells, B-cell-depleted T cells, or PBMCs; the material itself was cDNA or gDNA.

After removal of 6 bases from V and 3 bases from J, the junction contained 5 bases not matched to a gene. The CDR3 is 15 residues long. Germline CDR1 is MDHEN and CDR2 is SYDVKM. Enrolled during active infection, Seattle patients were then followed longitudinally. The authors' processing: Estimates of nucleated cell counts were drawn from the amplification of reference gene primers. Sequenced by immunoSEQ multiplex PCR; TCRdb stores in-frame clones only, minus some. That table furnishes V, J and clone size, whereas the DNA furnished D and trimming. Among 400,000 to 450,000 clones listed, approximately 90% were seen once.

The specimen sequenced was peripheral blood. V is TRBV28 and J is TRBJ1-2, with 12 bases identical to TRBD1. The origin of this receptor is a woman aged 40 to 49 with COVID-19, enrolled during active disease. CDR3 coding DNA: TGTGCCAGCAGCTTAGGGACAGGGGGCGACTATGGCTACACCTTC. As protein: CASSLGTGGDYGYTF.